This TCR beta chain was profiled in a study of shared clonotypes between healthy human individuals. This CDR3 is 15 amino acids long. With 1 base removed from V and 4 bases from J, the gap between germline ends came to 13 bases. Germline lookup yields CDR1 MGHRA and CDR2 YSYEKL. The donor population consisted of healthy HIV-negative adults with no recent acute infections or vaccinations. The data were produced by immunoSEQ multiplex PCR, yet TCRdb's version contains in-frame clones alone and is incomplete. The profile shows approximately 740,000 clones, around 67% of them singletons. J is TRBJ2-5 and V is TRBV4-1; weak D call: TRBD2 (6 bases). Sequenced sample: memory CD4+ T cells sorted from blood. Subset here: CD45RA-negative fraction. The source of this sequence is a woman aged 25 to 39 in good health. The CDR3 spells CASSQVSGEAETQYF. In DNA form, the CDR3 reads TGCGCCAGCAGCCAAGTATCCGGGGAGGCAGAGACCCAGTACTTC.